The clone carrying this TCR beta chain appeared once. Its matching antigen is unknown. These data belong to a study of T cells in Graves' hyperthyroidism and ophthalmopathy. Notes on the study in general: The majority of expanded thyroid clonotypes above 0.001 also appeared in blood.

PBMCs were collected from an approximately 10 ml volume of fresh peripheral blood. RNA transcripts yielded amplified TCR beta CDR3 regions. The TCR CDR3 was amplified in a first-round RT-PCR using the HTBI primer set. TCRdb itself ran the multiplex PCR reads through MiXCR, one entry per CDR3 protein. This table has roughly 240,000 distinct CDR3 sequences, about 16% appearing once. Germline CDR1 is GTSNPN and CDR2 is SVGIG (reference sequence). CDR3 length: 12 amino acids. Trimming shortened V by 4 bases and J by 5 bases, and 8 bases separated the two germline ends. V is TRBV30 and J is TRBJ1-4; D gene unclear. Sequencing input: blood. The TCR sequence derives from a woman aged 18-29 years with Graves' ophthalmopathy. The CDR3 sequence is CAWTRANEKLFF. The CDR3 region has the DNA TGTGCCTGGACCCGGGCCAATGAAAAACTGTTTTTT. Together with reference TRBV30 and TRBJ1-4, the CDR3 gives the full variable domain: SQTIHQWPATLVQPVGSPLSLECTVEGTSNPNLYWYRQAAGRGLQLLFYSVGIGQISSEVPQNLSASRPQDRQFILSSKKLLLSDSGFYLCAWTRANEKLFFGSGTQLSVL.